This TCR beta chain was recorded in a study of post-analysis software for immune sequencing data. The overall study: Secondary progressive, relapsing-remitting and progressive-relapsing multiple sclerosis were among the included disease courses. Study-level points and caveats: Comparison of patients with controls showed five TRBV segments more frequent in patients, TRBV5-6, TRBV5-1 and TRBV20-1 among them.

Turning to this clonotype: Antigen specificity is unknown.

The TCR beta cDNA libraries carried unique molecular identifiers. TCRdb reprocessed the PCR reads via MiXCR and lists one record per CDR3 protein. The table includes 700,000 to 900,000 distinct CDR3 sequences, 46% detected once. The V end was cut by 4 bases, the J end by 5 bases, with 11 bases between. CDR3 length equals 13 residues. Germline CDR1 reads MNHEY; CDR2 reads SMNVEV (reference sequence). The specimen sequenced was blood. The clonotype originates from a girl under 18 with multiple sclerosis. The V call is TRBV27, the J call TRBJ1-1, with D possibly matching TRBD1 (6 bases). CDR3 sequence: CASSYGQTTEAFF. CDR3 coding DNA: TGTGCCAGCAGTTACGGACAGACGACTGAAGCTTTCTTT.